A selection of T cell receptor beta chains follows, all from one sample in a study of T cell repertoires in cytomegalovirus infection. MiXCR, run by TCRdb on the reads, gives a single entry per CDR3 protein. The data contain hundreds of thousands of distinct CDR3 sequences, approximately 32% of them seen just once; the ten biggest clones take up about an eighth. Their specific antigens are unknown. This specimen consisted of cultured CD8+ T cells from PBMCs, obtained from culture after CMV antigen stimulation. The receptor set was obtained from a human donor in good health (CMV status not recorded). Some clones in this sample may be carry-over from other donors' samples. Both conserved end residues are part of each CDR3. The D gene is left open where the match is weak. Clone size is not always given. Where it is, it says once, few, many or a class for expanded clones.

>TRBJ2-1|NA|TRBD2|TRBV14
CASSQDLGLARGEQFF
TGTGCCAGCAGCCAAGATTTAGGACTAGCGAGGGGTGAGCAGTTCTTC
>TRBJ2-1|NA|NA|TRBV9
CASSVVGDEQFF
TGTGCCAGCAGCGTAGTGGGCGATGAGCAGTTCTTC
>TRBJ2-2|NA|NA|TRBV7-6
CASSLAATANTGELFF
TGTGCCAGCAGCTTAGCGGCGACAGCCAACACCGGGGAGCTGTTTTTT
>TRBJ2-3|few|NA|TRBV27
CASSYIADFTDTQYF
TGTGCCAGCAGTTATATAGCGGACTTCACAGATACGCAGTATTTT
>TRBJ2-2|few|TRBD1|TRBV29-1
CSVFGGQGIIGELFF
TGCAGCGTCTTTGGGGGACAGGGAATTATCGGGGAGCTGTTTTTT
>TRBJ1-1|NA|NA|TRBV12-3/TRBV12-4
CASSFVAGRRMNTEAFF
TGTGCCAGCAGTTTTGTCGCTGGCAGGCGGATGAACACTGAAGCTTTCTTT
>TRBJ1-1|many|NA|TRBV7-9
CASSGMNTEAFF
TGTGCCAGCAGTGGAATGAACACTGAAGCTTTCTTT
>TRBJ2-7|NA|NA|TRBV4-1
CASSQVLSSYEQYF
TGCGCCAGCAGCCAAGTGCTGAGCTCCTACGAGCAGTACTTC
>TRBJ2-3|NA|NA|TRBV5-5
CASSFEGADTQYF
TGTGCCAGCAGCTTCGAGGGAGCAGATACGCAGTATTTT
>TRBJ2-2|NA|NA|TRBV6-2/TRBV6-3
CASSFYGGWTGELFF
TGTGCCAGCAGTTTTTACGGGGGATGGACCGGGGAGCTGTTTTTT
>TRBJ1-6|NA|NA|TRBV5-6
CASSQAGRDPPLHF
TGTGCCAGCAGCCAGGCAGGACGGGACCCACCCCTCCACTTT
>TRBJ1-6|few|NA|TRBV20-1
CSASRGPSLHF
TGCAGTGCTAGCAGGGGCCCTTCCCTCCACTTT
>TRBJ2-2|NA|TRBD1|TRBV7-6
CASSYPGGEDTGELFF
TGTGCCAGCAGCTATCCAGGGGGTGAGGACACCGGGGAGCTGTTTTTT
>TRBJ2-1|NA|NA|TRBV27
CASTLYPSSYNEQFF
TGTGCCAGCACCCTCTATCCGAGCTCCTACAATGAGCAGTTCTTC
>TRBJ2-3|NA|TRBD2|TRBV12-3/TRBV12-4
CASSPLSGGPVRTDTQYF
TGTGCCAGCAGTCCCTTAAGCGGGGGACCCGTCCGCACAGATACGCAGTATTTT
>TRBJ1-1|NA|NA|TRBV7-4
CASSLRSQYGAFF
TGTGCCAGCAGCTTAAGGTCTCAATACGGAGCTTTCTTT
>TRBJ2-7|few|TRBD1|TRBV23-1
CARNTTGQLIYEQYF
TGCGCCAGGAACACCACGGGACAGCTGATCTACGAGCAGTACTTC
>TRBJ1-2|NA|NA|TRBV7-9
CASSPPLKPNYGYTF
TGTGCCAGCAGCCCTCCCCTGAAGCCTAACTATGGCTACACCTTC
>TRBJ2-5|few|NA|TRBV4-3
CASSQDRGRETQYF
TGCGCCAGCAGCCAAGATAGGGGCCGGGAGACCCAGTACTTC
>TRBJ2-2|NA|NA|TRBV7-6
CASSLWADSTGELFF
TGTGCCAGCAGCTTATGGGCCGACAGCACCGGGGAGCTGTTTTTT
>TRBJ2-5|NA|NA|TRBV7-6
CASSPAPQSIETQYF
TGTGCCAGCAGCCCCGCCCCCCAGAGTATAGAGACCCAGTACTTC
>TRBJ1-3|NA|NA|TRBV7-9
CASSLGPPIFSGNTIYF
TGTGCCAGCAGCTTAGGCCCCCCGATATTCTCTGGAAACACCATATATTTT
>TRBJ2-1|NA|NA|TRBV5-4
CASSFLEASYNEQFF
TGTGCCAGCAGCTTTTTGGAGGCGTCCTACAATGAGCAGTTCTTC
>TRBJ1-1|few|TRBD1|TRBV4-1
CASSHRGEEAFF
TGCGCCAGCAGCCACAGGGGGGAGGAAGCTTTCTTT
>TRBJ2-2|NA|TRBD1|TRBV10-3
CAISERQGQTTGELFF
TGTGCCATCAGCGAACGACAGGGACAAACCACCGGGGAGCTGTTTTTT
>TRBJ1-5|many|TRBD1|TRBV5-6
CASSLGAGGQPQHF
TGTGCCAGCAGCTTAGGGGCAGGGGGGCAGCCCCAGCATTTT